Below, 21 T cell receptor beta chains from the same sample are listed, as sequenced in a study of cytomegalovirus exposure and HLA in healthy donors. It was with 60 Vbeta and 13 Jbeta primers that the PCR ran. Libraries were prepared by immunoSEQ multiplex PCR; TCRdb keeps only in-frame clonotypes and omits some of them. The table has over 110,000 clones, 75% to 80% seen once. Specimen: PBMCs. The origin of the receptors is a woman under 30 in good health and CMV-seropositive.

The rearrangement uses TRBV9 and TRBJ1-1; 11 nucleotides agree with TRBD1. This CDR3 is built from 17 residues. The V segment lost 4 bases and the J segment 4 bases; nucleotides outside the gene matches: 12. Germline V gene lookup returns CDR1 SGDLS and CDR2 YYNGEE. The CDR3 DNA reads TGTGCCAGCAGCATCCGCCCCCAGGGACAGGGGGTCACTGAAGCTTTCTTT. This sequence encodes CASSIRPQGQGVTEAFF.

CDR3 in amino acids: CASSQDAGGDTEAFF. CDR3 DNA sequence: TGCGCCAGCAGCCAAGATGCAGGGGGCGACACTGAAGCTTTCTTT. The chain carries TRBV4-1 and TRBJ1-1; 8 nucleotides line up with TRBD1. V trimming: 0 bases; J trimming: 3 bases; junction bases outside the gene matches: 3. From germline, CDR1 is MGHRA and CDR2 YSYEKL. CDR3 length: 15 residues.

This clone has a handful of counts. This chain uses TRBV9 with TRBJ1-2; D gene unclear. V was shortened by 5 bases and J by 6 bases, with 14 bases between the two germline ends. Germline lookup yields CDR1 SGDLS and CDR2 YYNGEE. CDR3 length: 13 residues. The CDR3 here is CASSASASHGYTF. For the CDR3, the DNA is TGTGCCAGCAGTGCCAGCGCTTCCCATGGCTACACCTTC.

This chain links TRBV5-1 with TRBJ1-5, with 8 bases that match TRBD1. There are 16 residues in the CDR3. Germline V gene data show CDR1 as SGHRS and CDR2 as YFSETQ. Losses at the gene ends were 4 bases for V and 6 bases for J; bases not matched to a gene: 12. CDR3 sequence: CASSTDREGKVQPQHF. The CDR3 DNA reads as TGCGCCAGCAGCACGGACAGGGAGGGGAAAGTTCAGCCCCAGCATTTT.

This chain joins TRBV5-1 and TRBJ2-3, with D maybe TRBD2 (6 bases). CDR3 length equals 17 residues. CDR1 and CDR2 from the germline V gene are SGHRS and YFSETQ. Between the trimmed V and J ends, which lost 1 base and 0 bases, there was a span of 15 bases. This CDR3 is CASSLSPGGTSTDTQYF. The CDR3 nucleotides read TGCGCCAGCAGCTTGTCCCCTGGGGGGACGAGCACAGATACGCAGTATTTT.

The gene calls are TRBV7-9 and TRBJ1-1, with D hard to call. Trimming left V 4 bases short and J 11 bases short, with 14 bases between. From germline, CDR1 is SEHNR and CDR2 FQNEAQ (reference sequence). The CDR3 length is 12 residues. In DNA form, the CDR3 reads TGTGCCAGCAGCTCCCCACGATCCGAGGCTTTCTTT. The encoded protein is CASSSPRSEAFF.

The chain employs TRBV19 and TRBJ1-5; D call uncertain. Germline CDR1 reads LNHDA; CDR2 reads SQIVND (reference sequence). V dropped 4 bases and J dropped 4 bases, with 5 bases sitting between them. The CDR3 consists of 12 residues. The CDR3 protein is CASSTRNQPQHF. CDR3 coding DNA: TGTGCCAGTAGTACCAGGAATCAGCCCCAGCATTTT. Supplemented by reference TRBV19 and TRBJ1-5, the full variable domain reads DGGITQSPKYLFRKEGQNVTLSCEQNLNHDAMYWYRQDPGQGLRLIYYSQIVNDFQKGDIAEGYSVSREKKESFPLTVTSAQKNPTAFYLCASSTRNQPQHFGDGTRLSIL.

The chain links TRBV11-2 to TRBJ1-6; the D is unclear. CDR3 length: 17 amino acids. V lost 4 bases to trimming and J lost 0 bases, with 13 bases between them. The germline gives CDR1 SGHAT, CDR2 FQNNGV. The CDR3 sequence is CASSSSPLSSYNSPLHF. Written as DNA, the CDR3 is TGTGCCAGCAGCTCTAGCCCTCTAAGCTCCTATAATTCACCCCTCCACTTT.

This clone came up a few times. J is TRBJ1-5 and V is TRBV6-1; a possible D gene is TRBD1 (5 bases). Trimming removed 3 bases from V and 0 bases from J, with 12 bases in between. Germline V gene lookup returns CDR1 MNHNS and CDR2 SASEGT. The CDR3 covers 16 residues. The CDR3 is CASSEPTVNSNQPQHF. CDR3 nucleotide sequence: TGTGCCAGCAGTGAGCCGACAGTAAATAGCAATCAGCCCCAGCATTTT.

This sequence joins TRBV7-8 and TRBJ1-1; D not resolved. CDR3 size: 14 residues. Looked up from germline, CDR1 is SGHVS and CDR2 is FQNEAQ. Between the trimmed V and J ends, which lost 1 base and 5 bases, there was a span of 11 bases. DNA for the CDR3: TGTGCCAGCAGCTTAGGGCAGGTTCGGACTGAAGCTTTCTTT. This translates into CASSLGQVRTEAFF.

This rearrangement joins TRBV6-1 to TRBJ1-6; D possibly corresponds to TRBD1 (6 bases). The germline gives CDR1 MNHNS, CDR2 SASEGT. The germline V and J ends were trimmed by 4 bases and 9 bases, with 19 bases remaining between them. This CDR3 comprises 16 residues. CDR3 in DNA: TGTGCCAGCAGTGCTCTACCTGACAGGTTTCGTTCACCCCTCCACTTT. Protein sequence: CASSALPDRFRSPLHF.

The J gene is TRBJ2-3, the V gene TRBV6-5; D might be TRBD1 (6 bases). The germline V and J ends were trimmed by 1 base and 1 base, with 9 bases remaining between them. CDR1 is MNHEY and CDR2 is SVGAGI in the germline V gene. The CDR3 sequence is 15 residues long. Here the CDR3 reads CASSYLNRGTDTQYF. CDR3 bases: TGTGCCAGCAGTTACTTGAACAGGGGCACAGATACGCAGTATTTT.

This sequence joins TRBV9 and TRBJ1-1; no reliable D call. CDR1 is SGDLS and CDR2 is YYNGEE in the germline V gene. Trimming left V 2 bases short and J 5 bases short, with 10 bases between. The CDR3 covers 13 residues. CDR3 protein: CASSVRRDTEAFF. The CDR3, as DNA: TGTGCCAGCAGCGTGAGGAGGGATACTGAAGCTTTCTTT.

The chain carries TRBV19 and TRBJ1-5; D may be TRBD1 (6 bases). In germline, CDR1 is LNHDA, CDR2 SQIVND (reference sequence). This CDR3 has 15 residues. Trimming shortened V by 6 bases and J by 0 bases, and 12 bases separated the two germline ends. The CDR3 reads CASRPAGASNQPQHF. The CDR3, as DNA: TGTGCCAGTAGACCGGCAGGGGCTAGCAATCAGCCCCAGCATTTT.

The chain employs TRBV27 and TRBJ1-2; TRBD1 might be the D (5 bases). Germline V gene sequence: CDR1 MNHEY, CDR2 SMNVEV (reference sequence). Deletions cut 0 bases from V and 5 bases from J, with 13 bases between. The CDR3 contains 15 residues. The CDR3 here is CASSLSEGLIYGYTF. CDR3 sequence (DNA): TGTGCCAGCAGTTTATCTGAGGGACTAATATATGGCTACACCTTC.

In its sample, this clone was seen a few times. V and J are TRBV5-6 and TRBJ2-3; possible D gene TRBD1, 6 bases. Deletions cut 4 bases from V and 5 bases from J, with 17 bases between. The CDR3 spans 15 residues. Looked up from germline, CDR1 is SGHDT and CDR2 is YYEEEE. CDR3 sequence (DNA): TGTGCCAGCAGCAGGGGGACCAAGGGTGAAGATACGCAGTATTTT. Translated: CASSRGTKGEDTQYF.

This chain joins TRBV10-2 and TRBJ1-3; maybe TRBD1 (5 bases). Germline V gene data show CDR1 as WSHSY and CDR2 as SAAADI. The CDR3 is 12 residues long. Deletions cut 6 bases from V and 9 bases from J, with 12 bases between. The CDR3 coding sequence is TGCGCCAGCAGAGGAGGGCAGGGCACCATATATTTT. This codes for CASRGGQGTIYF.

CDR3 in DNA: TGTGCCAGCAGTTTACAGGGGGTGATTAATGAAAAACTGTTTTTT. Residues: CASSLQGVINEKLFF. J is TRBJ1-4 and V is TRBV27, with 7 bases identical to TRBD1. The V segment lost 2 bases and the J segment 4 bases; nucleotides outside the gene matches: 4. This CDR3 comprises 15 residues. CDR1 is MNHEY, CDR2 SMNVEV, per germline (reference sequence).

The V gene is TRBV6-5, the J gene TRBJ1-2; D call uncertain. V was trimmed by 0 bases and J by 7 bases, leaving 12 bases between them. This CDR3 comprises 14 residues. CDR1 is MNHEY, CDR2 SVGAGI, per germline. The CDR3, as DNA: TGTGCCAGCAGTTACTCAGCGAGGGCTTCTGGCTACACCTTC. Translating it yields CASSYSARASGYTF.

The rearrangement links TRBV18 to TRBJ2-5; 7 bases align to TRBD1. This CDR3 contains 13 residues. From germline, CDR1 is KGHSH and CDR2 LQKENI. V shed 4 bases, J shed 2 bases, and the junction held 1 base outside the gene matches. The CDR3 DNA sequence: TGTGCCAGCTCACAGGACAGGCAAGAGACCCAGTACTTC. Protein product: CASSQDRQETQYF.

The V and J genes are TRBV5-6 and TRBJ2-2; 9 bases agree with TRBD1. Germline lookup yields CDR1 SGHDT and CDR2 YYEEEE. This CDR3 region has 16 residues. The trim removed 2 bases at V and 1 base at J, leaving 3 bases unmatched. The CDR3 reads CASSFRQGVNTGELFF. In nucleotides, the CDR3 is TGTGCCAGCAGCTTTCGACAGGGGGTGAACACCGGGGAGCTGTTTTTT.